The clone carrying this T cell receptor beta chain was seen just once. The antigen is unknown. These data belong to a study of cytomegalovirus exposure and HLA in healthy donors. The study's findings and limits: The sole available immune exposure information was CMV serostatus. In an earlier analysis, in some 540 donors, most V segments appeared productive either ~90% or ~30% of the time. Upon later analysis, HLA-associated TCR beta chains proved more clonally expanded than other, equally common chains.

With 60 Vbeta and 13 Jbeta primers, the PCR was carried out. Measured with immunoSEQ multiplex PCR; TCRdb has only the in-frame clones, and not every one. The sample consists of about 160,000 clones, 80% of them appearing once. Every donor was a healthy person donating bone marrow. V lost 5 bases to trimming and J lost 7 bases, with 15 bases between them. CDR3 length: 14 amino acids. CDR1 SGHTA and CDR2 FQGNSA come from the germline V gene. The sample consisted of PBMCs. This TCR was sampled from a young man in good health and CMV-seronegative. The V and J genes are TRBV7-2 and TRBJ1-5; unclear D gene. The CDR3 nucleotides are TGTGCCAGCAGCGGCCAATCGGGTGGCCAGCCCCAGCATTTT. Translating it yields CASSGQSGGQPQHF. The full variable domain, its missing parts supplied by reference TRBV7-2 and TRBJ1-5, is GAGVSQSPSNKVTEKGKDVELRCDPISGHTALYWYRQSLGQGLEFLIYFQGNSAPDKSGLPSDRFSAERTGGSVSTLTIQRTQQEDSAVYLCASSGQSGGQPQHFGDGTRLSIL.